The 17 T cell receptor beta chains reported below all come from one sample, sequenced in a study of early stage breast cancer tumors. Sequencing was performed with immunoSEQ multiplex PCR; in TCRdb, only in-frame clones are kept and a portion is missing. The table shows nearly 70,000 clones, with around 80% occurring only once. The specimen sequenced was blood. These receptors were taken from a person aged 40 to 50 with breast cancer.

The CDR3 region has the DNA TGTGCCAGCTCACCTCCGGAGGGTCCAGAGACCCAGTACTTC. This codes for CASSPPEGPETQYF. The rearrangement uses TRBV18 and TRBJ2-5, with D perhaps matching TRBD2 (6 bases). Germline-derived CDR1 and CDR2 are KGHSH and LQKENI. V was shortened by 3 bases and J by 4 bases, with 12 bases between the two germline ends. The CDR3 is 14 amino acids.

The chain combines TRBV7-8 with TRBJ2-7, with 12 bases identical to TRBD1. The CDR3 loop spans 16 amino acids. The V gene's germline CDR1 is SGHVS and CDR2 FQNEAQ. J was trimmed by 9 bases and V by 2 bases; bases with no gene match: 11. CDR3 in DNA: TGTGCCAGCAGCTTATTGGGACAGGGGGCAAATCGTGGGCAGTACTTC. This gives the protein CASSLLGQGANRGQYF. The whole variable domain, filled in from reference TRBV7-8 and TRBJ2-7, reads GAGVSQSPRYKVAKRGQDVALRCDPISGHVSLFWYQQALGQGPEFLTYFQNEAQLDKSGLPSDRFFAERPEGSVSTLKIQRTQQEDSAVYLCASSLLGQGANRGQYFGPGTRLTVT.

Only a few counts were recorded for this clone. The chain uses TRBV21-1 and TRBJ2-3; the listed D gene, TRBD2, was not tested against the DNA. TRBV21-1 is a recognized pseudogene. The CDR3 covers 18 residues. In DNA form, the CDR3 reads TGTGCCAGCAGCAGCCCTAGTGAAGGACTCCCGTCGACAGATACGCAGTATTTT. Protein product: CASSSPSEGLPSTDTQYF.

This chain links TRBV28 with TRBJ1-4; 7 positions match TRBD1. CDR3 length equals 15 residues. From germline, CDR1 is MDHEN and CDR2 SYDVKM. Trimming removed 6 bases from V and 3 bases from J; junction bases left unmatched: 7. DNA of the CDR3: TGTGCCAGCAGCTCCAGGGGGAGTGCTAATGAAAAACTGTTTTTT. It translates to CASSSRGSANEKLFF. The whole variable domain, remainder taken from reference TRBV28 and TRBJ1-4, is DVKVTQSSRYLVKRTGEKVFLECVQDMDHENMFWYRQDPGLGLRLIYFSYDVKMKEKGDIPEGYSVSREKKERFSLILESASTNQTSMYLCASSSRGSANEKLFFGSGTQLSVL.

CDR3 in amino acids: CSVPGQILNTEAFF. The CDR3 bases are TGCAGCGTTCCGGGACAGATCTTGAACACTGAAGCTTTCTTT. V is TRBV29-1 and J is TRBJ1-1; TRBD1 aligns across 7 bases. The germline V gene has CDR1 SQVTM and CDR2 ANQGSEA. Unmatched junction bases numbered 6, after V lost 5 bases and J lost 0 bases. The CDR3 is 14 amino acids. The full variable domain, rest sourced from reference TRBV29-1 and TRBJ1-1, is SAVISQKPSRDICQRGTSLTIQCQVDSQVTMMFWYRQQPGQSLTLIATANQGSEATYESGFVIDKFPISRPNLTFSTLTVSNMSPEDSSIYLCSVPGQILNTEAFFGQGTRLTVV.

The chain carries TRBV6-5 and TRBJ1-1; D gene uncertain. CDR1 is MNHEY and CDR2 is SVGAGI in the germline V gene. CDR3 length: 12 amino acids. Trimming removed 6 bases from V and 7 bases from J, with 12 bases in between. The CDR3 spells CASSRTLSEAFF. The CDR3 DNA follows: TGTGCCAGCAGCCGGACCCTGAGTGAAGCTTTCTTT.

This chain links TRBV10-3 with TRBJ2-7, with D perhaps given as TRBD1 or TRBD2 (5 bases each). Looked up from germline, CDR1 is ENHRY and CDR2 is SYGVKD. CDR3 length: 14 amino acids. The germline V and J ends were trimmed by 3 bases and 5 bases, with 14 bases remaining between them. CDR3 in amino acids: CAISDQVGVNEQYF. In DNA form, the CDR3 reads TGTGCCATCAGTGATCAGGTGGGGGTGAACGAGCAGTACTTC.

This chain joins TRBV11-2 and TRBJ1-2; D may be TRBD1 (5 bases). V was clipped by 6 bases and J by 8 bases, with 25 bases between them. CDR1 is SGHAT, CDR2 FQNNGV, per germline. There are 16 residues in the CDR3. CDR3 amino acids: CASSLDLRQGRGGYTF. The CDR3 DNA follows: TGTGCCAGCAGTTTGGACTTAAGGCAAGGAAGGGGAGGCTACACCTTC.

The chain links TRBV19 to TRBJ1-5; tentatively, D is TRBD1 (6 bases). V shed 2 bases and J shed 8 bases, with 13 bases lying between them. Germline CDR1 LNHDA, CDR2 SQIVND (reference sequence). This CDR3 has 14 amino acids. CDR3 in DNA: TGTGCCAGTAGTATATTGAGGGGGGGGGAGCCCCAGCATTTT. Translating gives CASSILRGGEPQHF.

V usage is TRBV7-8 and J usage is TRBJ2-2; no reliable D call. The CDR3 is 11 amino acids. CDR1 SGHVS and CDR2 FQNEAQ come from the germline V gene. V lost 0 bases to trimming and J lost 8 bases, with 1 base between them. The CDR3: CASSLAGELFF. Written as DNA, the CDR3 is TGTGCCAGCAGCTTAGCGGGGGAGCTGTTTTTT.

This clone was recorded only once. V usage is TRBV19 and J usage is TRBJ1-1; no clear D gene. CDR1 and CDR2 from the germline V gene are LNHDA and SQIVND (reference sequence). V dropped 3 bases and J dropped 5 bases, with 10 bases sitting between them. This CDR3 is 13 amino acids long. The CDR3 region is CASSIAVGTEAFF. The CDR3 DNA is TGTGCCAGTAGTATTGCGGTTGGTACTGAAGCTTTCTTT.

The J gene is TRBJ2-5, the V gene TRBV13, with a tentative D call TRBD2 (5 bases). The germline gives CDR1 PRHDT, CDR2 FYEKMQ (reference sequence). V was shortened by 3 bases and J by 5 bases, with 16 bases between the two germline ends. This CDR3 has 15 residues. The CDR3 region is CASSFTTLGVETQYF. The CDR3 DNA sequence: TGTGCCAGCAGCTTCACGACGCTCGGGGTGGAGACCCAGTACTTC.

The J gene is TRBJ1-4, the V gene TRBV6-5; weak D call: TRBD1 (6 bases). V lost 6 bases, J lost 6 bases, and 8 bases lay in between. CDR3 length: 12 residues. Germline V gene lookup returns CDR1 MNHEY and CDR2 SVGAGI. The CDR3 here is CASRNRDEKLFF. The CDR3 nucleotides read TGTGCCAGCAGGAACAGGGATGAAAAACTGTTTTTT.

The genes are TRBV5-6 and TRBJ2-1; TRBD1 agrees at 7 bases. Losses at the gene ends were 6 bases for V and 6 bases for J; bases not matched to a gene: 3. The CDR3 is made up of 12 amino acids. The germline gives CDR1 SGHDT, CDR2 YYEEEE. CDR3 nucleotide sequence: TGTGCCAGCACCTCAGGGGGCAATGAGCAGTTCTTC. This gives the protein CASTSGGNEQFF. The variable domain in full, completed from reference TRBV5-6 and TRBJ2-1, reads DAGVTQSPTHLIKTRGQQVTLRCSPKSGHDTVSWYQQALGQGPQFIFQYYEEEERQRGNFPDRFSGHQFPNYSSELNVNALLLGDSALYLCASTSGGNEQFFGPGTRLTVL.

The V call is TRBV5-6, the J call TRBJ2-1, with 9 positions matching TRBD2. With 6 bases clipped from V and 5 bases from J, the junction kept 15 bases outside the gene matches. CDR1 SGHDT and CDR2 YYEEEE come from the germline V gene. The CDR3 totals 17 residues. The CDR3 sequence is CASTWLSGIAGDNEQFF. The CDR3 region has the DNA TGTGCCAGCACCTGGCTAAGTGGGATAGCGGGGGACAATGAGCAGTTCTTC.

The chain uses TRBV2 and TRBJ2-7; D call uncertain. V was clipped by 4 bases and J by 5 bases, with 15 bases between them. The CDR3 has 14 residues. Germline-derived CDR1 and CDR2 are SNHLY and FYNNEI. CDR3 amino acids: CASSGTAGSNEQYF. The CDR3 bases are TGTGCCAGCAGTGGGACGGCTGGGTCCAACGAGCAGTACTTC.

This chain links TRBV30 with TRBJ2-5; D uncertain. CDR1 and CDR2 (germline): GTSNPN, SVGIG (reference sequence). V was clipped by 0 bases and J by 4 bases, with 6 bases between them. The CDR3 has 12 residues. CDR3 DNA: TGTGCCTGGAGTGTCGGTGGAGAGACCCAGTACTTC. Translation: CAWSVGGETQYF.